This T cell receptor beta chain was captured by sequencing in a study of blood T cell repertoires in COVID-19. In the study overall: From the United States, Italy and Spain came samples of acute and convalescent COVID-19.

How the authors handled the data: Amplification of reference gene primers provided the estimated nucleated cell counts. Only in-frame clones appear in the TCRdb table, and some are missing; sequencing was by immunoSEQ multiplex PCR. Clone size and V and J calls were adopted from that table, with D and trimming inferred from the DNA. The repertoire has around 250,000 clones, approximately 85% of them found once; the top ten carry 9.1%. Everyone who took part was 18 to 89 years old, and they came from 20 to 25 US areas. Clinical histories supplied by participants themselves formed the basis of cohort assignment. Germline V gene data show CDR1 as SGHTA and CDR2 as FQGNSA. The CDR3 runs to 14 residues. Trimming removed 0 bases at V and 4 bases at J, with 9 bases between.

The source of this sequence is a woman in her 50s with acute COVID-19. V and J are TRBV7-2 and TRBJ1-2; maybe TRBD1 (5 bases). What was sequenced was PBMCs or T cells enriched from blood (not recorded which). CDR3 sequence reads: CASSLAGGTYGYTF. The CDR3 DNA follows: TGTGCCAGCAGCTTAGCGGGGGGGACCTATGGCTACACCTTC.